The 22 T cell receptor beta chains below all came from one sample that was sequenced in a study of spatial heterogeneity in lung cancer. As to time point: sample taken at primary tumor resection. Whole RNA, isolated from tumor, nontumor lung or frozen PBMC, was sequenced without prior sorting. TCRdb used MiXCR to reprocess the 5' RACE reads, holding one entry per CDR3 protein. The table records about 11,000 distinct CDR3 sequences, approximately 3.5% of them present only once. Sequencing was performed on PBMCs, taken at surgery. The source of these receptors is a female donor with early-stage non-small cell lung cancer.

This clonotype was counted ten times or more. In a library made to pick up alpha chains, this beta chain is a stray read with a size that means little. CDR3 nucleotide sequence: TGCAGTGCTAGAGAGAGTAGCGGGAGGATGGAGACCCAGTACTTC. Protein product: CSARESSGRMETQYF. The rearrangement joins TRBV20-1 to TRBJ2-5; 10 bases map to TRBD2. This CDR3 is 15 amino acids long. The V and J ends lost 0 bases and 5 bases, in that order; junction bases with no gene match: 6. Germline-derived CDR1 and CDR2 are DFQATT and SNEGSKA (reference sequence).

By share, this clonotype ranks as medium-sized (0.01 to 0.1%). This beta chain is a stray sequence in a library constructed for alpha chains; its clone size is not meaningful. V and J are TRBV7-2 and TRBJ2-2; a weak D match, TRBD2 (5 bases). V lost 1 base and J 2 bases, leaving 23 bases between the germline ends. CDR3 length equals 20 residues. CDR1 and CDR2 from the germline V gene are SGHTA and FQGNSA. In DNA, the CDR3 is TGTGCCAGCAGCTTAGTCGTGTTACGGGTCAGACTATCAAACACCGGGGAGCTGTTTTTT. It codes for CASSLVVLRVRLSNTGELFF.

In regard to this clonotype: This beta chain came through as a stray read in a library set up for alpha chains, and its size says little. CDR3 residues: CASSLAEGMTDTQYF. The CDR3 DNA reads TGTGCCAGCAGCTTAGCAGAGGGGATGACAGATACGCAGTATTTT. The J gene is TRBJ2-3, the V gene TRBV7-2, with D possibly being TRBD1 or TRBD2 (5 bases each). This CDR3 spans 15 amino acids. Per germline, CDR1 SGHTA and CDR2 FQGNSA. The V and J ends lost 0 bases and 3 bases respectively, with 10 bases between them.

This clonotype was seen repeatedly, ten times or more. The library was designed around alpha chains, so this beta chain is a stray read whose abundance carries little weight. The V call is TRBV7-2, the J call TRBJ1-2; D call uncertain. V lost 5 bases and J lost 8, with 15 bases in between. The CDR3 consists of 13 residues. Per germline, CDR1 SGHTA and CDR2 FQGNSA. The CDR3 sequence is CASSQEGRWGYTF. The CDR3 nucleotides are TGTGCCAGCAGCCAGGAAGGGAGATGGGGCTACACCTTC.

As to this clonotype: With the library built for alpha chains, this beta chain is off target and its frequency is not meaningful. The chain employs TRBV20-1 and TRBJ2-7, with D possibly being TRBD2 (6 bases). V shed 0 bases and J shed 1 base, with 13 bases lying between them. The germline V gene encodes CDR1 DFQATT and CDR2 SNEGSKA (reference sequence). This CDR3 contains 15 residues. Here the CDR3 DNA reads TGCAGTGCTAGAGATCCCCGGGAGTGGTCCTACGAGCAGTACTTC. Translated: CSARDPREWSYEQYF.

This clonotype was found many times. As an off-target read in a library built for alpha chains, this beta chain has a frequency of little significance. The chain couples TRBV6-5 to TRBJ2-2; 15 bases match TRBD2. The germline CDR1 and CDR2 sequences are MNHEY and SVGAGI. This CDR3 comprises 16 residues. Trimming cost V 4 bases and J 4 bases; bases outside gene matches: 1. CDR3 loop: CASSWGLAGGTGELFF. The CDR3 DNA sequence: TGTGCCAGCAGTTGGGGACTAGCGGGGGGCACCGGGGAGCTGTTTTTT.

Concerning this clonotype: At one boundary the junction diverges from the germline segment, which might be a read error. In a library made to pick up alpha chains, this beta chain is a stray read with a size that means little. V and J are TRBV5-1 and TRBJ2-7; D is unclear. This CDR3 has 10 amino acids. The germline V gene encodes CDR1 SGHRS and CDR2 YFSETQ. For the CDR3, the DNA is TGCGCCAGCAGCTCCAACGAGCAGTACTTC. Amino acids: CASSSNEQYF.

This clonotype came up many times. This beta chain was picked up by a library intended for alpha chains and is off target, so its count carries little meaning. The chain uses TRBV4-2 and TRBJ2-2, with 9 bases fitting TRBD2. Germline V lookup: CDR1 LGHNA, CDR2 YNFKEQ. The CDR3 loop spans 16 amino acids. With V trimmed by 0 bases and J by 5 bases, 4 bases remained unmatched. The CDR3 loop reads CASSQDTSGLTGELFF. CDR3 bases: TGTGCCAGCAGCCAAGATACTAGCGGGCTAACCGGGGAGCTGTTTTTT.

This clonotype is classed as medium-sized. As an off-target read in a library built for alpha chains, this beta chain has a frequency of little significance. The chain is built from TRBV29-1 and TRBJ2-2; the D gene is possibly TRBD1 (5 bases). With 4 bases removed from V and 5 bases from J, the gap between germline ends came to 20 bases. Per the germline V gene, CDR1 is SQVTM and CDR2 is ANQGSEA. The CDR3 spans 16 residues. The CDR3 protein is CSVARTTGYTTGELFF. For the CDR3, the DNA is TGCAGCGTTGCCCGGACAACCGGTTACACGACCGGGGAGCTGTTTTTT.

This clonotype was counted many times. This beta chain appears as a stray read in a library generated for alpha chains; its size is not informative. V and J are TRBV6-2 or TRBV6-3 and TRBJ2-2; possibly TRBD2 for D (5 bases). Germline V gene data show CDR1 as MNHEY and CDR2 as SVGEGT. The CDR3 contains 13 residues. Deletions cut 0 bases from V and 7 bases from J, with 6 bases between. The CDR3 DNA reads TGTGCCAGCAGTTACTCCGGACTCGGGGAGCTGTTTTTT. It yields the protein CASSYSGLGELFF.

This clonotype is categorized as medium-sized. Because the library targeted alpha chains, this beta chain is an off-target read whose size means little. The V call is TRBV29-1, the J call TRBJ2-3; 7 bases are a match to TRBD2. Per the germline V gene, CDR1 is SQVTM and CDR2 is ANQGSEA. The CDR3 consists of 12 residues. V trimming: 7 bases; J trimming: 3 bases; junction bases outside the gene matches: 4. The DNA for the CDR3 is TGCAGCGAAGGGGAGGGTACAGATACGCAGTATTTT. This translates into CSEGEGTDTQYF.

This clonotype was seen ten or more times. This beta chain is a stray read from a library made for alpha chains; its abundance is not meaningful. This chain links TRBV6-6 with TRBJ1-2, with D hard to call. Trimming pared 6 bases from V and 2 bases from J, leaving 10 bases between. The CDR3 contains 13 residues. Looked up from germline, CDR1 is MNHNY and CDR2 is SVGAGI (reference sequence). The CDR3 spells CASSYTGNYGYTF. For the CDR3, the DNA is TGTGCCAGCAGCTACACCGGGAACTATGGCTACACCTTC.

This clonotype was counted many times. The library was prepared for alpha chains; this beta chain is a stray read, so its frequency means little. The chain combines TRBV7-9 with TRBJ2-2; a possible D gene is TRBD1 (5 bases). With 5 bases removed from V and 9 bases from J, the gap between germline ends came to 13 bases. Germline CDR1 reads SEHNR; CDR2 reads FQNEAQ (reference sequence). The CDR3 sequence is 13 residues long. The CDR3 DNA reads as TGTGCCAGCAGCACCGACAGTAATCGGGAGCTGTTTTTT. The encoded protein is CASSTDSNRELFF.

This clonotype was observed at least ten times. This beta chain is a stray read from a library made for alpha chains; its abundance is not meaningful. This chain links TRBV7-2 with TRBJ1-2; 8 bases line up with TRBD1. In germline, CDR1 is SGHTA, CDR2 FQGNSA. With 4 bases clipped from V and 6 bases from J, the junction kept 10 bases outside the gene matches. This CDR3 contains 15 residues. CDR3 region: CASSSAPGGGNGYTF. For the CDR3, the DNA is TGTGCCAGCAGCTCCGCGCCAGGGGGCGGTAATGGCTACACCTTC.

This clonotype has ten or more counts. A library made for alpha chains picked up this beta chain off target, so its size means little. This sequence joins TRBV19 and TRBJ1-2; perhaps TRBD1 as D (5 bases). From germline, CDR1 is LNHDA and CDR2 SQIVND (reference sequence). V was shortened by 7 bases and J by 4 bases, with 16 bases between the two germline ends. The CDR3 runs to 14 residues. The CDR3 bases are TGTGCCAGTAATACCGGGGACCTGTCCTATGGCTACACCTTC. Amino acid sequence: CASNTGDLSYGYTF. The whole variable domain, remainder taken from reference TRBV19 and TRBJ1-2, is DGGITQSPKYLFRKEGQNVTLSCEQNLNHDAMYWYRQDPGQGLRLIYYSQIVNDFQKGDIAEGYSVSREKKESFPLTVTSAQKNPTAFYLCASNTGDLSYGYTFGSGTRLTVV.

This clonotype has a count of ten or more. This beta chain is a stray sequence in a library constructed for alpha chains; its clone size is not meaningful. The V call is TRBV4-3, the J call TRBJ2-3, with TRBD2 matching 9 bases. CDR1 is LGHNA, CDR2 YSLEER, per germline. J lost 3 bases, V lost 0 bases, and 16 bases had no gene match. This CDR3 has 20 amino acids. The CDR3 bases are TGCGCCAGCAGCCAAGATCTCGGGCTAGCGGGGAGATCGTCAACAGATACGCAGTATTTT. Encoded protein: CASSQDLGLAGRSSTDTQYF.

This clonotype was seen ten or more times. The library was built for alpha chains, so this beta chain is an off-target read and its size means little. The rearrangement joins TRBV20-1 to TRBJ2-1, with 7 nucleotides matching TRBD1. Germline-derived CDR1 and CDR2 are DFQATT and SNEGSKA (reference sequence). The CDR3 has 14 amino acids. V shed 2 bases, J shed 5 bases, and the junction held 6 bases outside the gene matches. The DNA for the CDR3 is TGCAGTGCTAGACCCGGGACAGCCGACAATGAGCAGTTCTTC. Translation gives CSARPGTADNEQFF.

There are many counts of this clonotype. Since it is a stray read in a library aimed at alpha chains, this beta chain has a size that is not meaningful. The rearrangement links TRBV6-1 to TRBJ2-7; D may be TRBD1 or TRBD2 (5 bases each). The CDR3 covers 16 residues. V lost 2 bases and J lost 0, with 14 bases in between. Germline assignment: CDR1 MNHNS and CDR2 SASEGT. The CDR3 loop is CASSEPREFGSYEQYF. CDR3 coding DNA: TGTGCCAGCAGTGAACCCAGGGAGTTCGGCTCCTACGAGCAGTACTTC.

The sample holds a few counts of this clonotype. The library was built for alpha chains, so this beta chain is an off-target read and its size means little. Here the CDR3 DNA reads TGTGCCAGCATGGATCAAGGCTATGGCTACACCTTC. It translates to CASMDQGYGYTF. The genes are TRBV28 and TRBJ1-2, with D hard to call. In germline, CDR1 is MDHEN, CDR2 SYDVKM. The CDR3 contains 12 residues. Deletions cut 7 bases from V and 4 bases from J, with 10 bases between.

This clonotype has a count of ten or more. This beta chain lies outside the target of a library built for alpha chains; its clone size means little. V gene TRBV7-2 combines with J gene TRBJ2-5, with 8 bases identical to TRBD1. There are 16 residues in the CDR3. J lost 4 bases, V lost 4 bases, and 11 bases had no gene match. Germline values: CDR1 SGHTA, CDR2 FQGNSA. The CDR3 sequence: CASSSWLGGQGETQYF. CDR3 DNA sequence: TGTGCCAGCAGCTCCTGGCTTGGAGGACAGGGAGAGACCCAGTACTTC.

This clonotype was found many times. This beta chain slipped into a library made for alpha chains as a stray read, so its size is not meaningful. The chain uses TRBV27 and TRBJ1-1, with TRBD1 matching 7 bases. The J segment lost 1 base and the V segment lost 5 bases, leaving 13 bases of the junction unmatched. This CDR3 contains 17 residues. Germline V gives CDR1 MNHEY, CDR2 SMNVEV (reference sequence). The CDR3: CASSPHFGQVPNTEAFF. The CDR3 DNA is TGTGCCAGCAGTCCCCACTTTGGACAGGTACCGAACACTGAAGCTTTCTTT.

At least ten counts were recorded for this clonotype. This beta chain turned up in a library designed for alpha chains; as an off-target read, its abundance says little. The rearrangement joins TRBV29-1 to TRBJ2-3; 12 nucleotides align to TRBD1. The CDR3 totals 14 residues. V was pared by 7 bases and J by 5 bases, with 7 bases of the junction left unmatched. The germline gives CDR1 SQVTM, CDR2 ANQGSEA. The CDR3: CSEKGQGAGDTQYF. CDR3 coding DNA: TGCAGCGAAAAGGGACAGGGGGCTGGAGATACGCAGTATTTT.